This TCR beta chain was documented in a study of cytomegalovirus exposure and HLA in healthy donors. Germline V lookup: CDR1 SGHAT, CDR2 FQNNGV. V lost 2 bases to trimming and J lost 1 base, with 12 bases between them. CDR3 length equals 15 residues. The PCR was carried out with 60 Vbeta primers and 13 Jbeta primers. The assay was immunoSEQ multiplex PCR, and TCRdb's table has in-frame clones only and misses some. The sample lists 90,000 to 140,000 clones, just over 75% occurring once. All the people who gave samples were healthy bone marrow donors. This clone was seen only a few times. Its antigen is still unknown. Overall study findings and caveats: HLA allele associations emerged for 16,951 TCR beta sequences in a later analysis, at 0.05 false discovery rate.

The sequence was collected from a man in his forties or fifties in good health and CMV-seropositive. Sequencing was carried out using PBMCs. The chain links TRBV11-2 to TRBJ2-7; D might be TRBD1 (5 bases). Here the CDR3 DNA reads TGTGCCAGCAGCTTAAGCAGGGTGGAATCCTACGAGCAGTACTTC. Protein product: CASSLSRVESYEQYF.